The following is a T cell receptor (beta chain) sequence with its context. Its antigen remains unidentified. No base quality information exists; no much larger clone differs at one position. The record originates from a study of blood T cell repertoires in COVID-19 (dated by TCRdb to the early 2020s). Some background on the complete study: Collaborator samples came from the United States, Italy and Spain and covered acute and convalescent phases of COVID-19. Samples were obtained from the ongoing ImmuneRACE study (first 160 participants) and from some 1,200 subjects provided by 6 global collaborators. HLA class I and class II types, where available, came from metadata supplied by the sample provider rather than from assay-based typing. Sample metadata almost always included a de-identified subject ID, COVID-19 status, age in years and sex. The prospective study material was composed of cDNA or gDNA derived from T cells, B-cell-depleted T cells, or PBMCs. Subjects who had been exposed to COVID-19, were actively infected with it, or had recovered from it provided the deeply sampled blood TCRbeta repertoires that made up the dataset. A freely available public database, intended as a resource for researchers studying the immune response to SARS-CoV-2, is where the repertoires were released. Points the paper makes about the study in general: How much clinical and demographic metadata was included differed by source and by participant, and the metadata was provided uncurated.

Each collaborating institution followed its own protocols to collect whole blood in K2EDTA tubes. Collaborator samples were shipped for TCRbeta analysis as frozen whole blood, isolated PBMCs, or DNA extracted from either sample type. The immunoSEQ Assay, a bias-controlled multiplex PCR, was used to amplify TCRbeta CDR3 regions from genomic DNA. The published analysis was carried out like this. The number of nucleated cells in each sample was estimated from the amplification of reference gene primers within the assay. To quantify the absolute abundance of each unique TCRbeta CDR3 rearrangement, sequence reads were collapsed and filtered. For each sample, productive Simpson clonality was calculated by taking the square root of Simpson's diversity index across productive rearrangements. TCRdb provides this immuneACCESS table in a form limited to in-frame rearrangements. Some clones are lacking; in checked studies, under half of them reflect an unresolved V gene, and why the rest are absent is not known. The DNA was the basis for D and trimming; V, J and clone size are from that table. The sample table lists some 200,000 clones, roughly nine tenths of them with a count of one. The leading ten clones occupy 1.2% of the sample.

From the cysteine through the phenylalanine, the CDR3 covers 17 amino acids. Just the 51-base CDR3 DNA is kept, in frame starting at base 1. V is clipped by 0 bases and J by 0 bases, and the sequence between their germline boundaries is 14 bases long. From a lookup of the germline V gene (reference sequence), CDR1 and CDR2 are LGHDT and YNNKEL. This clonotype originated in a man aged 25-40 years with acute or convalescent COVID-19. Sequences were obtained from peripheral blood. The sequence joins TRBV3-1 (or the pseudogene TRBV3-2) to TRBJ1-2; the D gene is unclear. The CDR3 region: CASSQDPITGANYGYTF. The sequenced DNA: TGTGCCAGCAGCCAAGATCCGATCACCGGGGCTAACTATGGCTACACCTTC.